This TCR beta chain was observed in a study of shared clonotypes between healthy human individuals. TCRdb keeps only in-frame clones here, not all; method: immunoSEQ multiplex PCR. This sample carries approximately 2.4 million clones, approximately 94% of them seen once, and the ten largest clones take roughly 0.13%. CDR1 and CDR2 from the germline V gene are SGHVS and FNYEAQ. Losses at the gene ends were 2 bases for V and 3 bases for J; bases not matched to a gene: 5. The CDR3 has 15 residues. The gene calls are TRBV7-6 and TRBJ2-7; 9 nucleotides match TRBD1. Material for sequencing was naive CD4+ T cells sorted from blood. Described subset: CD45RA+ positively selected. This TCR derives from a man between 18 and 29 years old in good health. This CDR3 reads CASSLSGQGNYEQYF. CDR3 DNA sequence: TGTGCCAGCAGCTTATCGGGACAGGGCAACTACGAGCAGTACTTC.